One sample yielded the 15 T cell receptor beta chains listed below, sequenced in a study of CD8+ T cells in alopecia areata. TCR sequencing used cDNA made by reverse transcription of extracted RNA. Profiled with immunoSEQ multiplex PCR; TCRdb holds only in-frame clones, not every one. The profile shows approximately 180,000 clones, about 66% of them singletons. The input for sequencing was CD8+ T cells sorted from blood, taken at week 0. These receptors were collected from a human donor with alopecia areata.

The CDR3 is CASSPGDSNYEQYF. In nucleotides, the CDR3 is TGTGCCAGCAGCCCGGGGGACAGCAACTACGAGCAGTACTTC. The rearrangement links TRBV4-2 to TRBJ2-7, with TRBD1 as a possible D gene (7 bases). Germline loops: CDR1 LGHNA, CDR2 YNFKEQ. There are 14 residues in the CDR3. The germline V and J ends were trimmed by 4 bases and 3 bases, with 13 bases remaining between them.

The CDR3 protein is CAWSGGDEQYF. CDR3 bases: TGTGCCTGGAGTGGAGGGGACGAGCAGTACTTC. The chain carries TRBV30 and TRBJ2-7; tentatively, D is TRBD1 or TRBD2 (5 bases each). From germline, CDR1 is GTSNPN and CDR2 SVGIG (reference sequence). This CDR3 has 11 residues. Trimming took 1 base from V and 5 from J, leaving 6 bases between them.

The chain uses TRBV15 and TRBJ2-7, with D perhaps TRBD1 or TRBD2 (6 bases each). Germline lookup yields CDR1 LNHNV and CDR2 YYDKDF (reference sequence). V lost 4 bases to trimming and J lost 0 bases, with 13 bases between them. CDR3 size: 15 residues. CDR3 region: CATSTGGSSSYEQYF. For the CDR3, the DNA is TGTGCCACCAGCACCGGGGGCTCGAGCTCCTACGAGCAGTACTTC.

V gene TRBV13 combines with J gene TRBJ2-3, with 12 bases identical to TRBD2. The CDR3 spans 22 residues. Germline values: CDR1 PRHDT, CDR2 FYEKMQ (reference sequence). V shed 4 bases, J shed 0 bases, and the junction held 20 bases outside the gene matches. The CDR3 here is CASSSVTGSGLAGWRSTDTQYF. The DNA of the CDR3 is TGTGCCAGCAGCTCGGTCACGGGCTCAGGACTAGCGGGGTGGAGGAGCACAGATACGCAGTATTTT.

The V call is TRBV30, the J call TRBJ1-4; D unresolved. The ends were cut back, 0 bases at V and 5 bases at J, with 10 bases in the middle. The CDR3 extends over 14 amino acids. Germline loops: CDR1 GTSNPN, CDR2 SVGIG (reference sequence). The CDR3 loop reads CAWSVVFRNEKLFF. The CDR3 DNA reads TGTGCCTGGAGTGTGGTATTCCGAAATGAAAAACTGTTTTTT.

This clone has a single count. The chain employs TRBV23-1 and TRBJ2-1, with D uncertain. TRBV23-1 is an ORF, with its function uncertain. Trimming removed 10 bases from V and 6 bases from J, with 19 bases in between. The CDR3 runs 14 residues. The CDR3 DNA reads TGCGCCACCACCCAAGGGTCCGAAGCCAATGAGCAGTTCTTC. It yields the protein CATTQGSEANEQFF.

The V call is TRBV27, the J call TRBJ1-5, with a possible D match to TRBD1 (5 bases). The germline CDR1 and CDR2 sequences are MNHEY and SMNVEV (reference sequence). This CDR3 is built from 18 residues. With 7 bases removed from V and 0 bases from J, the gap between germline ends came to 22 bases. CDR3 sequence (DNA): TGTGCCAGCACCGACCAGGGAAAAGGGGTCTATAGCAATCAGCCCCAGCATTTT. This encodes CASTDQGKGVYSNQPQHF.

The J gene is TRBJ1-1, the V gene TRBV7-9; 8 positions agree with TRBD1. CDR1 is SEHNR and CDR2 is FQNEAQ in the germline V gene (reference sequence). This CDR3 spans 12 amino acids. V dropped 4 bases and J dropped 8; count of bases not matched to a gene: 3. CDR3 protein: CASSWGQVEAFF. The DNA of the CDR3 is TGTGCCAGCAGCTGGGGACAGGTCGAAGCTTTCTTT.

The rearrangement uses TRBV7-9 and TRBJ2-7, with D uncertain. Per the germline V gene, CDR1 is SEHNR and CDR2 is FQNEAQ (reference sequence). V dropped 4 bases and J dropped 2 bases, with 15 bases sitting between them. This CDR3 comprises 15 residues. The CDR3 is CASSYTASDTYEQYF. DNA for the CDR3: TGTGCCAGCAGCTATACGGCGTCAGACACCTACGAGCAGTACTTC.

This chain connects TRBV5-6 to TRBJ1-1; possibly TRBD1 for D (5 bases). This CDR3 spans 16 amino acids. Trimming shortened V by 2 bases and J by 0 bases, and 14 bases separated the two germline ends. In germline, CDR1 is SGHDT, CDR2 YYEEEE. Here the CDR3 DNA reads TGTGCCAGCAGCTTCCCATCCTCGGGGGTGAACACTGAAGCTTTCTTT. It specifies CASSFPSSGVNTEAFF.

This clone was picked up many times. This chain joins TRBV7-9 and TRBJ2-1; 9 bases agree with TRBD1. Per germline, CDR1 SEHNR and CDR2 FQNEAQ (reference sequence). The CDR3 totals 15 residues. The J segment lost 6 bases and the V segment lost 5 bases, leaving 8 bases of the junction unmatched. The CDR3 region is CASSLPGQGRNEQFF. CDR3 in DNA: TGTGCCAGCAGCCTACCGGGACAGGGACGCAATGAGCAGTTCTTC.

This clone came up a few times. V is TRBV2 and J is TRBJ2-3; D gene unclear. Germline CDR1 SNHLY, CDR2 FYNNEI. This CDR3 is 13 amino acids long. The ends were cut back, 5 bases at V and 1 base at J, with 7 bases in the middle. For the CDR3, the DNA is TGTGCCAGCAGTACCGTGCGCACAGATACGCAGTATTTT. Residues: CASSTVRTDTQYF.

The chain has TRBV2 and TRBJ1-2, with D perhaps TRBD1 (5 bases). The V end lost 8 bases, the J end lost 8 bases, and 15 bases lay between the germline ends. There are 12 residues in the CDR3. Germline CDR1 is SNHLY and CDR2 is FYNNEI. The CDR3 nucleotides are TGTGCCAGCTGGGCAGGACAAAAGGGCTACACCTTC. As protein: CASWAGQKGYTF.

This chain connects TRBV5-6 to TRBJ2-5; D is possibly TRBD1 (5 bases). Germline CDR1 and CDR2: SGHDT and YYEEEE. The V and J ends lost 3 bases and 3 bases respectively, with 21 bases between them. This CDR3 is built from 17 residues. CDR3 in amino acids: CASSSIRDVVTEETQYF. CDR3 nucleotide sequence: TGTGCCAGCAGCTCCATTCGAGACGTAGTGACAGAAGAGACCCAGTACTTC.

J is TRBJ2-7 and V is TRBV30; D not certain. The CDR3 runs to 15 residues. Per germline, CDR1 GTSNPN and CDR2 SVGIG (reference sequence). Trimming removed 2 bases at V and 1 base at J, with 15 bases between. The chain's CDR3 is CAWSPPSGSSYEQYF. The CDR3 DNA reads TGTGCCTGGAGTCCCCCGTCAGGATCTTCCTACGAGCAGTACTTC.